This T cell receptor beta chain was observed in a study of TIL therapy for anti-PD-1-resistant metastatic lung cancer. Study background: Most patients had lung adenocarcinoma; a handful of tumors were EGFR-mutant, two ALK-rearranged; half smoked currently or formerly. Tumors carried a median about 1.5 non-synonymous mutations per megabase.

Germline CDR1 is MGHRA and CDR2 is YSYEKL. The CDR3 totals 17 residues. The V gene lost 0 bases and the J gene lost 0 bases, with 12 bases spanning the gap. Documented time point: pre-treatment sample, taken before nivolumab and TIL therapy. Pleural nodules or supraclavicular lymph nodes made up most of the excised metastases sampled. Patients were adults with stage 4 NSCLC. This was the immunoSEQ v3 assay. Survey-level samples got 2 million to 2.5 million read pairs; deep-level samples got about 5-6.5 million. TCRdb's table, derived via immunoSEQ multiplex PCR, lists solely in-frame clones and lacks some. The data contain 7,000 to 9,000 clones, roughly 74% of them seen just once; the ten biggest clones take up 7%.

The rearrangement links TRBV4-1 to TRBJ1-3, with no clear D. Sequenced here: tumor tissue, sampled at baseline. The sequence came from a person aged 25 to 79 with non-small cell lung cancer. The CDR3 protein is CASSQDTDPLSGNTIYF. The CDR3 nucleotides read TGCGCCAGCAGCCAAGACACCGATCCCCTCTCTGGAAACACCATATATTTT.